This T cell receptor beta chain is drawn from a study of shared clonotypes between healthy human individuals. Measured with immunoSEQ multiplex PCR; TCRdb has only the in-frame clones, and not every one. The sample records 2.3 million or so clones, over 85% being singletons. Regarding the study as a whole: Several donors had around 5% of their naive CD4 clonotypes in common.

Germline assignment: CDR1 SNHLY and CDR2 FYNNEI. CDR3 length: 15 amino acids. Trimming pared 4 bases from V and 5 bases from J, leaving 17 bases between. This clone showed up just once. Its antigen is undetermined. This clonotype originated in a man between 18 and 35 years old in good health. Some clones in this sample may be carry-over from other donors' samples. The sample comprised naive CD4+ T cells from PBMCs. As for subset: CD45RA+ positively selected. This chain connects TRBV2 to TRBJ2-5, with a possible D match to TRBD2 (7 bases). The CDR3 here is CASSANRGARETQYF. CDR3 nucleotides: TGTGCCAGCAGTGCTAACCGGGGGGCCCGCGAGACCCAGTACTTC. Full variable domain (rest looked up from reference TRBV2 and TRBJ2-5): EPEVTQTPSHQVTQMGQEVILRCVPISNHLYFYWYRQILGQKVEFLVSFYNNEISEKSEIFDDQFSVERPDGSNFTLKIRSTKLEDSAMYFCASSANRGARETQYFGPGTRLLVL.